Listed below are T cell receptor beta chains from one sample, sequenced in a study of cytomegalovirus exposure and HLA in healthy donors. Generated by immunoSEQ multiplex PCR, the TCRdb table keeps only in-frame clones and is missing some. The sample lists around 130,000 clones, around 83% occurring once. Sequencing was carried out using PBMCs. The receptors originated from a girl aged 2-10 years in good health and CMV-seronegative. CDR3s include the opening cysteine and the closing phenylalanine or tryptophan. The D gene is left open where the match is weak. Clone size is stated in some rows and not others, as once, few, many or a class when expanded.

v_gene	d_gene	abundance	j_gene	CDR3aa
TRBV9	TRBD1	-	TRBJ1-4	CASSVGGQGSEKLFF
TRBV7-2	TRBD1	-	TRBJ2-5	CASSLVGQGAKGETQYF
TRBV11-2	-	-	TRBJ2-1	CASSFPRGEQFF
TRBV5-1	-	-	TRBJ1-5	CASSLEGGNQPQHF
TRBV5-6	TRBD1	-	TRBJ2-1	CASSSYGQVYNEQFF
TRBV27	-	-	TRBJ1-2	CASSPATGYDGYTF
TRBV14	TRBD2	-	TRBJ2-5	CASSPQRGAETQYF
TRBV5-1	-	-	TRBJ1-2	CASSLEGDPNYGYTF
TRBV27	TRBD2	-	TRBJ2-1	CASRNLGLAGVVDEQFF
TRBV10-3	TRBD1	-	TRBJ2-7	CAIRHPGQAYEQYF
TRBV7-2	TRBD1	-	TRBJ1-4	CASRSGTGNEKLFF
TRBV29-1	-	-	TRBJ2-7	CSVEISYEQYF
TRBV19	TRBD1	-	TRBJ2-1	CASRNPGQGNDNEQFF
TRBV6-4	TRBD1	-	TRBJ2-7	CASSKGTDSYEQYF
TRBV5-1	-	once	TRBJ2-7	CASRRASEYYEQYF
TRBV28	TRBD1	-	TRBJ1-5	CASSFPAGTGVSYSNQPQHF
TRBV27	TRBD1	-	TRBJ1-1	CASRQGGEAFF
TRBV14	-	-	TRBJ2-1	CASSHGGGRQFF
TRBV5-1	-	once	TRBJ1-2	CASSLGEAANYGYTF
TRBV5-1	TRBD2	-	TRBJ2-1	CASSWTSLNEQFF
TRBV28	TRBD1	-	TRBJ1-5	CTTGGEGNQPQHF
TRBV25-1	-	-	TRBJ1-4	CASSERRATNEKLFF
TRBV27	-	-	TRBJ1-1	CASQMSGDTEAFF
TRBV7-9	-	-	TRBJ1-1	CASSHAARDMNTEAFF
TRBV30	TRBD2	few	TRBJ2-3	CAWSVQGLAGGTDTQYF
TRBV5-1	-	-	TRBJ2-7	CASSPDRVKGEQYF
TRBV6-6	TRBD1	-	TRBJ2-3	CASSYWDRETDTQYF
TRBV29-1	-	-	TRBJ1-2	CSVRRAPNYGYTF
TRBV7-6	-	-	TRBJ1-1	CASSLTEGRTEAFF
TRBV11-1	-	-	TRBJ2-7	CASSLSPGTYEQYF
TRBV2	TRBD2	-	TRBJ2-5	CASSVTSGRAGGETQYF
TRBV19	-	-	TRBJ1-5	CASSMAQGSNQPQHF
TRBV19	-	-	TRBJ1-1	CASSTRRGTSNTEAFF
TRBV9	-	-	TRBJ1-2	CASSPRRVFQGGLDYGYTF
TRBV29-1	-	-	TRBJ2-7	CSVEEQTYEQYF
TRBV28	-	-	TRBJ1-2	CASSAGLGTGYGYTF
TRBV19	TRBD2	-	TRBJ2-1	CASSVAGVSNEQFF
TRBV6-5	-	-	TRBJ1-3	CASRMTARGNTIYF
TRBV28	-	-	TRBJ1-5	CASSSGQPLSNQPQHF
TRBV4-1	-	-	TRBJ2-3	CASSQVEGSPTDTQYF
TRBV2	TRBD1	few	TRBJ2-7	CASRSTGGVETYEQYF
TRBV5-1	TRBD1	few	TRBJ1-4	CASSWQGAGDEKLFF
TRBV10-2	TRBD2	few	TRBJ2-3	CASRASGRVHTDTQYF
TRBV15	-	once	TRBJ2-5	CATSRAGGYQETQYF
TRBV5-4	-	-	TRBJ2-7	CASSLSTGAYEQYF
TRBV10-3	TRBD1	-	TRBJ2-7	CAISGLDRSSYEQYF
TRBV27	-	-	TRBJ2-7	CASSSKNEQYF
TRBV28	TRBD2	once	TRBJ2-7	CASSLRAGGDLLQYF
TRBV2	TRBD1	-	TRBJ2-7	CATSIFRDRITYEQYF
TRBV9	TRBD1	once	TRBJ1-1	CASSVGTGVNTEAFF
TRBV11-3	-	-	TRBJ2-1	CASSLDRVSREQFF
TRBV6-5	-	-	TRBJ1-2	CASSYGLGANYGYTF
TRBV6-4	TRBD2	-	TRBJ2-2	CASSDDLGLAVNTGELFF
TRBV5-1	TRBD2	-	TRBJ2-1	CASSPGGAYNEQFF
TRBV6-4	TRBD2	-	TRBJ2-3	CASSDSTGGDTQYF
TRBV10-1	-	-	-	CASSGSPEGEQYF
TRBV5-6	TRBD1	-	TRBJ1-6	CASSRTGGESPLHF